This is a list of T cell receptor beta chains from one sample in a study of T cells in localized non-small cell lung cancer. Only in-frame clones appear in the TCRdb table, and some are missing; sequencing was by immunoSEQ multiplex PCR. The sample includes about 33,000 clones, roughly 90% of them seen just once. The sample was peripheral blood, taken before any cancer treatment. These receptors came from a man aged 40 to 70 with stage I lung adenocarcinoma. Both conserved end residues are part of each CDR3. Fields, in order: clone size, J gene, V gene, D gene, CDR3 DNA, CDR3 protein. A D gene is named only where the DNA matches it firmly. Only some rows state a clone size, as once, few, many or a class for expanded clones.

clone size: .
J gene: TRBJ2-1
V gene: TRBV5-6
D gene: .
CDR3 DNA: TGTGCCAGCACCCTCAGGGGAGTGTTATTCGATGAGCAGTTCTTC
CDR3 protein: CASTLRGVLFDEQFF

clone size: .
J gene: TRBJ2-3
V gene: TRBV15
D gene: TRBD1
CDR3 DNA: TGTGCCACCAGCTATAGGGACAGTAGCACAGATACGCAGTATTTT
CDR3 protein: CATSYRDSSTDTQYF

clone size: once
J gene: TRBJ1-2
V gene: TRBV6-4
D gene: .
CDR3 DNA: TGTGCCAGCAGAGGGGGGGAGGATTTTAGCTACACCTTC
CDR3 protein: CASRGGEDFSYTF

clone size: .
J gene: TRBJ1-3
V gene: TRBV18
D gene: .
CDR3 DNA: TGTGCCAGCTTTCGGGGTTCTGGAAACACCATATATTTT
CDR3 protein: CASFRGSGNTIYF

clone size: .
J gene: TRBJ2-7
V gene: TRBV5-1
D gene: .
CDR3 DNA: TGCGCCAGCAGCTTGGACCCCCAACTCGTCTACGAGCAGTACTTC
CDR3 protein: CASSLDPQLVYEQYF

clone size: .
J gene: TRBJ2-7
V gene: TRBV11-2
D gene: TRBD2
CDR3 DNA: TGTGCCAGCAGCCCTACTAGCGGGGGCAGAACCCACGAGCAGTACTTC
CDR3 protein: CASSPTSGGRTHEQYF

clone size: .
J gene: TRBJ1-2
V gene: TRBV11-2
D gene: .
CDR3 DNA: .
CDR3 protein: CASSPAFGSGYGYTF

clone size: once
J gene: TRBJ1-2
V gene: TRBV5-1
D gene: TRBD1
CDR3 DNA: TGCGCCAGCAGCCCGGGACAGGGATCTAACTATGGCTACACCTTC
CDR3 protein: CASSPGQGSNYGYTF

clone size: .
J gene: TRBJ1-5
V gene: TRBV10-2
D gene: .
CDR3 DNA: TGCGCCAGCAGTGAGTCGGACAGCAGTCAGCCCCAGCATTTT
CDR3 protein: CASSESDSSQPQHF

clone size: .
J gene: TRBJ2-2
V gene: TRBV9
D gene: TRBD1
CDR3 DNA: TGTGCCAGCAGCCCAGGGGGAAGAAGGGAGCTGTTTTTT
CDR3 protein: CASSPGGRRELFF

clone size: .
J gene: TRBJ1-3
V gene: TRBV30
D gene: TRBD1
CDR3 DNA: TGTGCCTGGAGTTCGGGACAGTTGATCTCTGGAAACACCATATATTTT
CDR3 protein: CAWSSGQLISGNTIYF

clone size: .
J gene: TRBJ2-1
V gene: TRBV6-1
D gene: TRBD1
CDR3 DNA: TGTGCCAGCAGCCGGGACAGGGGATACAATGAGCAGTTCTTC
CDR3 protein: CASSRDRGYNEQFF

clone size: .
J gene: TRBJ2-3
V gene: TRBV7-7
D gene: .
CDR3 DNA: TGTGCTAGCAGCTTACGAGGCCCAGGGATGCTCACAGATACGCAGTATTTT
CDR3 protein: CASSLRGPGMLTDTQYF

clone size: .
J gene: TRBJ2-2
V gene: TRBV7-2
D gene: TRBD1
CDR3 DNA: TGTGCCAGCAGCCCAGGGACAGGGAAGACCGGGGAGCTGTTTTTT
CDR3 protein: CASSPGTGKTGELFF

clone size: once
J gene: TRBJ1-1
V gene: TRBV6-6
D gene: TRBD1
CDR3 DNA: TGTGCCAGCAGCCCGGACAGGCAAGCTTTCTTT
CDR3 protein: CASSPDRQAFF

clone size: .
J gene: TRBJ2-2
V gene: TRBV19
D gene: .
CDR3 DNA: TGTGCCAGTAAGACAGGCCGCACCGGGGAGCTGTTTTTT
CDR3 protein: CASKTGRTGELFF

clone size: .
J gene: TRBJ2-2
V gene: TRBV9
D gene: TRBD2
CDR3 DNA: TGTGCCAGCAGCGCAGGCGGGGGCACCGGGGAGCTGTTTTTT
CDR3 protein: CASSAGGGTGELFF

clone size: .
J gene: TRBJ2-1
V gene: TRBV18
D gene: .
CDR3 DNA: TGTGCCAGCTCACCACCAAGCAGGGCTAGTGAGCAGTTCTTC
CDR3 protein: CASSPPSRASEQFF

clone size: .
J gene: TRBJ2-3
V gene: TRBV4-1
D gene: TRBD1
CDR3 DNA: TGCGCCAGCAGCCAAGTCGGGACAGGGGGCAACACAGATACGCAGTATTTT
CDR3 protein: CASSQVGTGGNTDTQYF

clone size: .
J gene: TRBJ2-7
V gene: TRBV19
D gene: TRBD1
CDR3 DNA: TGTGCCAGTAGTAGACAAACCGGGACAGGGGGCTCCTACGAGCAGTACTTC
CDR3 protein: CASSRQTGTGGSYEQYF

clone size: .
J gene: TRBJ2-5
V gene: TRBV30
D gene: TRBD2
CDR3 DNA: TGTGCCTGGGGCTTTAGCGGGGGCTACAAAGAGACCCAGTACTTC
CDR3 protein: CAWGFSGGYKETQYF

clone size: .
J gene: TRBJ1-1
V gene: TRBV19
D gene: .
CDR3 DNA: TGTGCCAGTAGGTCTAACCCTGTTTCTGAAGCTTTCTTT
CDR3 protein: CASRSNPVSEAFF

clone size: .
J gene: TRBJ2-7
V gene: TRBV10-3
D gene: TRBD1
CDR3 DNA: TGTGCCATCAGGACATCCCGACAGGGGACGGACGGCGAGCAGTACTTC
CDR3 protein: CAIRTSRQGTDGEQYF

clone size: .
J gene: TRBJ2-5
V gene: TRBV7-2
D gene: .
CDR3 DNA: TGTGCCAGCAGCTCCCCGACAAACCTGGGGAAGACCCAGTACTTC
CDR3 protein: CASSSPTNLGKTQYF

clone size: .
J gene: TRBJ1-3
V gene: TRBV15
D gene: TRBD1
CDR3 DNA: TGTGCCACCAGCAGAGATCACAGGGGAACGCCTGGAAACACCATATATTTT
CDR3 protein: CATSRDHRGTPGNTIYF

clone size: few
J gene: TRBJ1-2
V gene: TRBV5-6
D gene: .
CDR3 DNA: TGTGCCAGCAGCTTGGGACAGAGCTATGGCTACACCTTC
CDR3 protein: CASSLGQSYGYTF

clone size: .
J gene: TRBJ1-3
V gene: TRBV10-3
D gene: .
CDR3 DNA: TGTGCCATCAGCCCGGGAAACACCATATATTTT
CDR3 protein: CAISPGNTIYF

clone size: .
J gene: TRBJ1-2
V gene: TRBV20-1
D gene: .
CDR3 DNA: TGCAGTGCTAGAGGGGGGAATGGCTACACCTTC
CDR3 protein: CSARGGNGYTF

clone size: .
J gene: TRBJ1-4
V gene: TRBV2
D gene: .
CDR3 DNA: TGTGCCAGCAGTTCCCGGCGAGCAACTAATGAAAAACTGTTTTTT
CDR3 protein: CASSSRRATNEKLFF

clone size: .
J gene: TRBJ2-7
V gene: TRBV5-1
D gene: .
CDR3 DNA: TGCGCCAGCAGCCCAGAACCTCGACAGGTTGTTGGCGAGCAGTACTTC
CDR3 protein: CASSPEPRQVVGEQYF

clone size: few
J gene: TRBJ2-7
V gene: TRBV19
D gene: TRBD1
CDR3 DNA: TGTGCCAGTAGTGCCTCCCTCGGGACAGCCTTCGAGCAGTACTTC
CDR3 protein: CASSASLGTAFEQYF

clone size: .
J gene: TRBJ1-2
V gene: TRBV7-8
D gene: .
CDR3 DNA: TGTGCCAGCAGCTTATCAACAGAGGTCGTCTATGGCTACACCTTC
CDR3 protein: CASSLSTEVVYGYTF

clone size: .
J gene: TRBJ2-3
V gene: TRBV19
D gene: TRBD2
CDR3 DNA: TGTGCCAGTCCTAAAGCCGGGGGGGGTCCAGATACGCAGTATTTT
CDR3 protein: CASPKAGGGPDTQYF

clone size: once
J gene: TRBJ2-4
V gene: TRBV18
D gene: .
CDR3 DNA: TGTGCCAGCTCCGAACCTCAAAACATTCAGTACTTC
CDR3 protein: CASSEPQNIQYF

clone size: .
J gene: TRBJ2-3
V gene: TRBV10-3
D gene: TRBD2
CDR3 DNA: TGTGCCATCAGTGTCGCTATTAGCGGGGGGGGCACAGATACGCAGTATTTT
CDR3 protein: CAISVAISGGGTDTQYF

clone size: .
J gene: TRBJ2-1
V gene: TRBV7-8
D gene: TRBD2
CDR3 DNA: TGTGCCAGCAGCCCCCCAGAGCTGTTAGCGGGGGGGCTTCGCGAGCAGTTCTTC
CDR3 protein: CASSPPELLAGGLREQFF

clone size: .
J gene: TRBJ1-2
V gene: TRBV7-8
D gene: .
CDR3 DNA: TGTGCCAGCAGCCCGGGTGGCGGTCTCTATGGCTACACCTTC
CDR3 protein: CASSPGGGLYGYTF

clone size: .
J gene: TRBJ2-7
V gene: TRBV18
D gene: .
CDR3 DNA: TGTGCCAGCTCACCAGGGCCGTGGTCGGGCGAGCAGTACTTC
CDR3 protein: CASSPGPWSGEQYF

clone size: .
J gene: TRBJ2-7
V gene: TRBV2
D gene: TRBD1
CDR3 DNA: TGTGCCAGCAATTCCGGACAGGGCAGAACCTACGAGCAGTACTTC
CDR3 protein: CASNSGQGRTYEQYF

clone size: once
J gene: TRBJ2-7
V gene: TRBV2
D gene: .
CDR3 DNA: TGTGCCAGCGGGATTCAGGAACACTACGAGCAGTACTTC
CDR3 protein: CASGIQEHYEQYF